These T cell receptor beta chains were read from a single sample in a study of PD-1 blockade in classical Hodgkin lymphoma. Generated by immunoSEQ multiplex PCR, the TCRdb table keeps only in-frame clones and is missing some. In the table there are about 60,000 clones, 90% to 95% of which are singletons. This specimen consisted of peripheral blood mononuclear cells (PBMCs), obtained before the fourth cycle of nivolumab. The origin of the receptors is a human donor with classical Hodgkin lymphoma. Each CDR3 is given with its conserved first and last residue. Fields, in order: J gene, D gene, V gene, clone size, CDR3 protein. The D gene is left open where the match is weak. Not every row has a clone size; where given, it reads once, few, many or a size class.

>TRBJ2-7|TRBD1|TRBV6-6|NA
CASSRAYRDRPYEQYF
>TRBJ2-3|NA|TRBV30|NA
CAWSMRDTQYF
>TRBJ1-1|NA|TRBV9|NA
CASSVTGQFTEAFF
>TRBJ2-3|TRBD2|TRBV4-2|NA
CASSQPDGLAGSSTDTQYF
>TRBJ2-3|NA|TRBV4-1|NA
CASSQEGTGWPDTQYF
>TRBJ2-7|NA|TRBV20-1|NA
CSASVGHEQYF
>TRBJ2-1|NA|TRBV6-5|NA
CASRLLESGRNEQFF
>TRBJ2-1|TRBD2|TRBV7-6|NA
CASSLDGLGLNEQFF
>TRBJ1-6|NA|TRBV6-5|few
CASRVSYNSPLHF
>TRBJ2-1|NA|TRBV29-1|NA
CSVEVERAYNEQFF
>TRBJ2-7|NA|TRBV19|once
CASSSTGGNEQYF
>TRBJ2-7|TRBD2|TRBV10-3|NA
CAIRGGVISYEQYF
>TRBJ1-5|NA|TRBV30|NA
CALQRDSNQPQHF
>TRBJ2-2|NA|TRBV28|NA
CASSLFPGELFF
>TRBJ2-5|NA|TRBV27|NA
CASSLSGDGSQETQYF
>TRBJ1-2|NA|TRBV7-9|NA
CASSLSAAYGYTF
>TRBJ2-3|NA|TRBV2|NA
CASRGREAGATDTQYF
>TRBJ1-4|NA|TRBV5-1|NA
CASTRGEPNEKLFF
>TRBJ2-2|TRBD1|TRBV5-1|NA
CASSQDRAGGELFF
>TRBJ1-1|TRBD1|TRBV6-4|NA
CASNSTGDPEAFF
>TRBJ2-2|NA|TRBV6-1|NA
CASSDGGFTGELFF
>TRBJ2-7|NA|TRBV5-6|NA
CASSLSGGEQYF
>TRBJ1-2|NA|TRBV5-1|few
CASSLEDGAVYGYTF
>TRBJ2-7|TRBD2|TRBV5-1|NA
CASSKIHRGLAGPGGDEQYF
>TRBJ2-6|NA|TRBV7-6|once
CASSFRRDSGANVLTF
>TRBJ1-5|NA|TRBV5-5|NA
CASSLAGNQPQHF
>TRBJ2-1|TRBD1|TRBV27|NA
CASSLGQGVSYNEQFF
>TRBJ2-1|TRBD2|TRBV19|NA
CASSIARAGGNNEQFF
>TRBJ1-1|NA|TRBV20-1|NA
CSAPRQDRAFF
>TRBJ2-3|TRBD2|TRBV2|NA
CASRGSSGSSTDTQYF
>TRBJ2-7|NA|TRBV10-3|NA
CAISEEWGYSYEQYF
>TRBJ2-4|TRBD2|TRBV6-1|once
CASKPSGSGNIQYF
>TRBJ2-7|TRBD1|TRBV27|NA
CASRLGQGAYEQYF
>TRBJ2-1|NA|TRBV9|NA
CASSVGVISEQFF